This T cell receptor (beta chain) was identified in a study of CD8+ T cells in alopecia areata. Study-level results: The presence of one nonresponder keeps the tie between baseline CD8+ expansion and response uncertain. In blood and scalp, many expanded lesional clones persisted during tofacitinib.

Germline CDR1 reads SQVTM; CDR2 reads ANQGSEA. The length of the CDR3 is 14 residues. The V end lost 6 bases, the J end lost 6 bases, and 17 bases lay between the germline ends. The treatment: oral pan-JAK inhibitor, 5-10 mg twice daily. Sorting from PBMCs produced CD4+ and CD8+ T cells. Reverse transcription of extracted RNA yielded cDNA, which provided the sequencing template. Sequenced by immunoSEQ multiplex PCR; TCRdb stores in-frame clones only, minus some. The data show about 210,000 clones, over 60% seen once. This clone was detected only a few times. Its antigen is undetermined. The sequence came from a human donor with alopecia areata. The V gene is TRBV29-1, the J gene TRBJ2-2; tentatively, D is TRBD1 (5 bases). This specimen was CD4+ T cells sorted from blood, taken at week 4, from a patient treated with tofacitinib. The CDR3 region is CSVGRRLGAGELFF. Written as DNA, the CDR3 is TGCAGCGTCGGACGTCGTTTAGGGGCCGGGGAGCTGTTTTTT.